A single sample gave rise to the 10 T cell receptor beta chains below, sequenced in a study of CD8 T cells in ankylosing spondylitis. General study points: Among TCR beta sequences, a motif of several highly homologous variants appeared characteristic of ankylosing spondylitis blood.

TCRdb reanalysed the 5' RACE reads using MiXCR and keeps one entry per CDR3 protein. The repertoire holds approximately 300,000 distinct CDR3 sequences, with 7.5% to 9% as singletons. No cognate antigen is known for these TCRs. Sequences were obtained from blood, either unsorted or a sorted T cell fraction (not recorded which). Receptors originate from a male donor with ankylosing spondylitis.

The chain uses TRBV13 and TRBJ2-7, with a possible D match to TRBD1 (6 bases). V lost 4 bases and J lost 6, with 10 bases in between. Germline V lookup: CDR1 PRHDT, CDR2 FYEKMQ (reference sequence). CDR3 size: 12 residues. In nucleotides, the CDR3 is TGTGCCAGCAGCTCCGGACAGCGCGAGCAGTACTTC. Its translation is CASSSGQREQYF.

This clonotype appeared a few times. The J gene is TRBJ2-7, the V gene TRBV20-1; TRBD1 might be the D (7 bases). This CDR3 is built from 15 residues. Trimming pared 0 bases from V and 2 bases from J, leaving 14 bases between. Germline lookup yields CDR1 DFQATT and CDR2 SNEGSKA (reference sequence). The chain's CDR3 is CSAREGQGGTYEQYF. In DNA form, the CDR3 reads TGCAGTGCTAGAGAGGGTCAGGGGGGTACCTACGAGCAGTACTTC.

This clonotype has at least ten counts. J is TRBJ2-3 and V is TRBV12-3 or TRBV12-4; D might be TRBD1 or TRBD2, each matching 6 bases. This CDR3 comprises 16 residues. Trimming left V 5 bases short and J 0 bases short, with 15 bases between. In DNA form, the CDR3 reads TGTGCCAGCAGTGAGGGGGGCCGCCCTAGCACAGATACGCAGTATTTT. Translation gives CASSEGGRPSTDTQYF.

This clonotype occurred many times. V and J are TRBV11-2 and TRBJ1-3; 8 bases are a match to TRBD1. V dropped 2 bases and J dropped 0; count of bases not matched to a gene: 9. The CDR3 totals 18 residues. The germline V gene has CDR1 SGHAT and CDR2 FQNNGV. Here the CDR3 DNA reads TGTGCCAGCAGCTTAATCCCGGGACAGGTTATCTCTGGAAACACCATATATTTT. Translated, it gives CASSLIPGQVISGNTIYF.

The gene calls are TRBV7-6 and TRBJ2-7, with D perhaps TRBD2 (6 bases). The CDR3 totals 16 residues. Germline assignment: CDR1 SGHVS and CDR2 FNYEAQ. The ends were cut back, 4 bases at V and 2 bases at J, with 18 bases in the middle. CDR3 coding DNA: TGTGCCAGCAGCTCTGGACTGGTAGGGAGGCCCTACGAGCAGTACTTC. This translates into CASSSGLVGRPYEQYF.

This clonotype occurred a few times. The chain couples TRBV30 to TRBJ2-7; 9 bases are shared with TRBD1. Per the germline V gene, CDR1 is GTSNPN and CDR2 is SVGIG (reference sequence). The CDR3 runs 12 residues. Trimming at V came to 8 bases and at J to 4 bases, leaving 6 bases not matched to a gene. CDR3 loop: CAGYRGRYEQYF. The CDR3 nucleotides read TGTGCCGGCTACAGGGGGCGTTACGAGCAGTACTTC.

This clonotype was detected many times. The rearrangement uses TRBV25-1 and TRBJ2-7; D is perhaps TRBD1 (5 bases). The ends were cut back, 6 bases at V and 6 bases at J, with 24 bases in the middle. There are 16 residues in the CDR3. From germline, CDR1 is MGHDK and CDR2 SYGVNS. CDR3 sequence (DNA): TGTGCCAGCAGCCACCCGACGGACACCGGTGGAAGCGAGCAGTACTTC. As protein: CASSHPTDTGGSEQYF.

A few counts support this clonotype. The V and J genes are TRBV5-5 and TRBJ1-5; D call uncertain. V lost 0 bases, J lost 7 bases, and 8 bases lay in between. The CDR3 is 13 amino acids. From germline, CDR1 is SGHKS and CDR2 YYEKEE (reference sequence). CDR3 protein: CASSLAADQPQHF. CDR3 in DNA: TGTGCCAGCAGCTTGGCCGCTGACCAGCCCCAGCATTTT. The full variable domain, with the rest looked up from reference TRBV5-5 and TRBJ1-5, is DAGVTQSPTHLIKTRGQQVTLRCSPISGHKSVSWYQQVLGQGPQFIFQYYEKEERGRGNFPDRFSARQFPNYSSELNVNALLLGDSALYLCASSLAADQPQHFGDGTRLSIL.

This clonotype was recorded many times. This chain joins TRBV5-1 and TRBJ1-5; no clear D gene. CDR1 is SGHRS, CDR2 YFSETQ, per germline. The V gene lost 5 bases and the J gene lost 0 bases, with 6 bases spanning the gap. The CDR3 covers 13 residues. CDR3 amino acids: CASREDSNQPQHF. The DNA for the CDR3 is TGCGCCAGCAGGGAGGATAGCAATCAGCCCCAGCATTTT. Supplemented by reference TRBV5-1 and TRBJ1-5, the full variable domain reads KAGVTQTPRYLIKTRGQQVTLSCSPISGHRSVSWYQQTPGQGLQFLFEYFSETQRNKGNFPGRFSGRQFSNSRSEMNVSTLELGDSALYLCASREDSNQPQHFGDGTRLSIL.

This clonotype was observed at least ten times. The chain links TRBV10-3 to TRBJ2-5, with 7 bases matching TRBD2. The junction had 6 bases not matched to a gene; V was cut back by 6 bases and J by 5 bases. In germline, CDR1 is ENHRY, CDR2 SYGVKD. The CDR3 runs 13 residues. The CDR3, as DNA: TGTGCCATCAGACCCGACGGGAGGGAGACCCAGTACTTC. Protein sequence: CAIRPDGRETQYF.